The present T cell receptor (beta chain) was sequenced within a study of T cell responses to AZD1222 COVID-19 vaccine. For the study at large: Second-dose schedules of about 4 or about 12 weeks were combined. General study points: All repertoire sampling was performed exclusively after the peak T cell response.

Only in-frame clones appear in the TCRdb table, and some are missing; sequencing was by immunoSEQ multiplex PCR. This table has around 130,000 clones, roughly 93% appearing once. The V gene lost 5 bases and the J gene lost 3 bases, with 17 bases spanning the gap. The CDR3 length is 16 residues. Germline V gene data show CDR1 as MNHEY and CDR2 as SMNVEV (reference sequence). In regard to this clone: What it binds is not known.

This receptor was identified in an adult in good health. This chain joins TRBV27 and TRBJ2-4, with a possible D match to TRBD1 (6 bases). Here the sequenced sample was peripheral blood, taken on day 0 of AZD1222 vaccination. CDR3 loop: CASSGPHREGKNIQYF. Here the CDR3 DNA reads TGTGCCAGCAGTGGACCTCACAGGGAAGGCAAAAACATTCAGTACTTC.